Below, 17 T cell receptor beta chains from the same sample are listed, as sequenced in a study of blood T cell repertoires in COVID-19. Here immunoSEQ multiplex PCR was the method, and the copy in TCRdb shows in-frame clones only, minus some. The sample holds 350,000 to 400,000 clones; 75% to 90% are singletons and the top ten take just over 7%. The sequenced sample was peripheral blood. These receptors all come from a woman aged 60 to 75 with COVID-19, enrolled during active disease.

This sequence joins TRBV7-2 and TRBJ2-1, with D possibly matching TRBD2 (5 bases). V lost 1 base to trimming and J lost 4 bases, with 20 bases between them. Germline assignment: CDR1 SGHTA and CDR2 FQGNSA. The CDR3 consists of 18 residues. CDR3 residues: CASSLGLSWRVLYNEQFF. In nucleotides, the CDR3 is TGTGCCAGCAGCTTAGGATTATCCTGGCGGGTCCTTTACAATGAGCAGTTCTTC.

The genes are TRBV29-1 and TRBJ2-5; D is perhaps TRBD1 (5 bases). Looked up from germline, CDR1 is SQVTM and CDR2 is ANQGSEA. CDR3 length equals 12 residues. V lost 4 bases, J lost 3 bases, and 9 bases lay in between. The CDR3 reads CSVAQDEETQYF. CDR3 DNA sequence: TGCAGCGTTGCACAGGATGAAGAGACCCAGTACTTC.

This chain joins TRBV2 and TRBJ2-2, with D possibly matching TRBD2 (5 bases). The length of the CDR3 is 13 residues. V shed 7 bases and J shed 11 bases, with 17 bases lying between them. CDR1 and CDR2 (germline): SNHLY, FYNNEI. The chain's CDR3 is CASIDLGGGELFF. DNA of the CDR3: TGTGCCAGCATCGACCTAGGAGGAGGAGAGCTGTTTTTT.

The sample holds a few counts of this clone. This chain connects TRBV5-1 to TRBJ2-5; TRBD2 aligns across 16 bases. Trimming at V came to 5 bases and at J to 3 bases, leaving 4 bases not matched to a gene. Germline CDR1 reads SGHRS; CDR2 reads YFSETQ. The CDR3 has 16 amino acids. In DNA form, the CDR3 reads TGCGCCAGCAGTGGGACTAGCGGGGGGGTCGAAGAGACCCAGTACTTC. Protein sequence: CASSGTSGGVEETQYF. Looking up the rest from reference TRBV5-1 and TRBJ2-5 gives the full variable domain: KAGVTQTPRYLIKTRGQQVTLSCSPISGHRSVSWYQQTPGQGLQFLFEYFSETQRNKGNFPGRFSGRQFSNSRSEMNVSTLELGDSALYLCASSGTSGGVEETQYFGPGTRLLVL.

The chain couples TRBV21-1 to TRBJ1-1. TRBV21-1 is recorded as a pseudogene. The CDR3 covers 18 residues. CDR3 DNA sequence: TGTGCCAGCAGCAATTGGGAAAGGGAGGGGAATTGGGACACTGAAGCTTTCTTT. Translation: CASSNWEREGNWDTEAFF.

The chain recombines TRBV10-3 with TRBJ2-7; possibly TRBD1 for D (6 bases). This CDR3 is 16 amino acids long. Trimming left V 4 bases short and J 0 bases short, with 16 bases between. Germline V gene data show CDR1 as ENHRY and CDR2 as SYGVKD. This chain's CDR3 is CAISGPGERSSYEQYF. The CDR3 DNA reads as TGTGCCATCAGTGGCCCAGGGGAGCGGAGCTCCTACGAGCAGTACTTC.

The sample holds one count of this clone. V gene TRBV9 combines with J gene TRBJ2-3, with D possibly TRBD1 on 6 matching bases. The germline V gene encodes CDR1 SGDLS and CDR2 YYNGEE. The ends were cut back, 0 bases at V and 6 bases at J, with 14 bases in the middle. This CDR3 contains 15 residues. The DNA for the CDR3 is TGTGCCAGCAGCGTAGCAGGGGCTGAGGCGGATACGCAGTATTTT. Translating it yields CASSVAGAEADTQYF.

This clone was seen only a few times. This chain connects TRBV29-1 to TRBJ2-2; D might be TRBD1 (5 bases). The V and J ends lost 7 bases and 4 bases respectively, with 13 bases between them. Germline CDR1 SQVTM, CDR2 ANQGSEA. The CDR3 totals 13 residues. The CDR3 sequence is CSATTTGTGELFF. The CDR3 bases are TGCAGCGCGACCACCACAGGCACCGGGGAGCTGTTTTTT.

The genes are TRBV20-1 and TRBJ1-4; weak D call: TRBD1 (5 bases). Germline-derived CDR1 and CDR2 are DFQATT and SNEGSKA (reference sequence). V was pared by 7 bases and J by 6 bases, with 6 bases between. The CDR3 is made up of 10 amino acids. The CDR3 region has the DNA TGCAGTGTCAGGGATGAAAAACTGTTTTTT. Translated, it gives CSVRDEKLFF.

The chain's CDR3 is CASSEASSGGTGELFF. CDR3 nucleotides: TGTGCCAGCAGTGAAGCCAGTAGCGGGGGAACCGGGGAGCTGTTTTTT. The chain joins TRBV6-1 to TRBJ2-2; the match to TRBD2 covers 9 bases. The V segment lost 0 bases and the J segment 5 bases; nucleotides outside the gene matches: 4. Germline V lookup: CDR1 MNHNS, CDR2 SASEGT. This CDR3 region has 16 residues.

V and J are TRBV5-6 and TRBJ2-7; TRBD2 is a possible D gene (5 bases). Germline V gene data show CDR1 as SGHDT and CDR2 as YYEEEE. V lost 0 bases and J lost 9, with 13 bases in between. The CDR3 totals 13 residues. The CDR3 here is CASSLAARRGQYF. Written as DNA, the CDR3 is TGTGCCAGCAGCTTGGCGGCCAGACGGGGGCAGTACTTC. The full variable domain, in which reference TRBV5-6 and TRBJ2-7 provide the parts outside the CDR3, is DAGVTQSPTHLIKTRGQQVTLRCSPKSGHDTVSWYQQALGQGPQFIFQYYEEEERQRGNFPDRFSGHQFPNYSSELNVNALLLGDSALYLCASSLAARRGQYFGPGTRLTVT.

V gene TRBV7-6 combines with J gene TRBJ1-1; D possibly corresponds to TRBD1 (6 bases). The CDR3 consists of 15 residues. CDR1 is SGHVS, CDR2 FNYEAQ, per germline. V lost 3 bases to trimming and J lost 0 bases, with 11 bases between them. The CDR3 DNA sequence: TGTGCCAGCAGCTTGGGGGGGCCCTTGAACACTGAAGCTTTCTTT. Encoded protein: CASSLGGPLNTEAFF.

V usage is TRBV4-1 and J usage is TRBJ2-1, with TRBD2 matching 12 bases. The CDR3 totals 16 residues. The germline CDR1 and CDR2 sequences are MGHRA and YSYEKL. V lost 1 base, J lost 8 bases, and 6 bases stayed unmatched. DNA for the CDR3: TGCGCCAGCAGCCAAGTTATCCTAGCGGGGGGGCATGAGCAGTTCTTC. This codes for CASSQVILAGGHEQFF.

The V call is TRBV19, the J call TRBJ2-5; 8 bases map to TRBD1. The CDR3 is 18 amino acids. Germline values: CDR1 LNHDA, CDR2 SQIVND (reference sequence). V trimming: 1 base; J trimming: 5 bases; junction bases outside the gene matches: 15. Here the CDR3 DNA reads TGTGCCAGTAGTATAGGGGAACCGGGACAGGCTATTTTCGAGACCCAGTACTTC. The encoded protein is CASSIGEPGQAIFETQYF.

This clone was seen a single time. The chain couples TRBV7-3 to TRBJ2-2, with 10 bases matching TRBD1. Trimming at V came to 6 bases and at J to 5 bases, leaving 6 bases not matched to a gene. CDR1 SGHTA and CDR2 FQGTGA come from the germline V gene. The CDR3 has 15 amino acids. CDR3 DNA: TGTGCCAGCAGTTGGGACAGGGGAGGGACCGGGGAGCTGTTTTTT. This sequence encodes CASSWDRGGTGELFF.

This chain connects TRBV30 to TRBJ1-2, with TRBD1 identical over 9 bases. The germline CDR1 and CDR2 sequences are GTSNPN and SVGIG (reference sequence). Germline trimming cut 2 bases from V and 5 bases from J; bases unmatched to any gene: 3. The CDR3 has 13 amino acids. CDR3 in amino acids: CAWSHGTGYGYTF. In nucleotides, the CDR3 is TGTGCCTGGAGTCACGGGACAGGGTATGGCTACACCTTC.

The CDR3 DNA sequence: TGTGCCAGCAGTTACTCCACGGGGGGGCCTTACGAGCAGTACTTC. Amino acid sequence: CASSYSTGGPYEQYF. The rearrangement joins TRBV6-5 to TRBJ2-7; 8 bases are a match to TRBD2. V lost 0 bases, J lost 4 bases, and 5 bases stayed unmatched. CDR3 size: 15 residues. The germline V gene has CDR1 MNHEY and CDR2 SVGAGI.